The present T cell receptor beta chain was sequenced within a study of blood T cell repertoires in COVID-19 (dated by TCRdb to about 2020). For the study in its entirety: The collaborator samples originated in the United States, Italy and Spain and spanned the acute and convalescent phases of COVID-19. The prospective study material was composed of cDNA or gDNA derived from T cells, B-cell-depleted T cells, or PBMCs. The dataset comprised deeply sampled blood TCRbeta repertoires from subjects exposed to, actively infected with, or recovered from COVID-19. The repertoires were released in a freely available public database intended as a resource for research on the immune response to SARS-CoV-2. Samples came from the ongoing ImmuneRACE study (first 160 participants) plus 1,254 subjects from 6 global collaborators. A de-identified subject ID, COVID-19 status, age in years and sex were almost always included in the sample metadata. Where available, HLA class I and class II types were taken from metadata supplied by the sample provider and were not determined by assay-based typing. Points the paper makes about the study in general: Clinical and demographic metadata were provided uncurated, with the amount varying by source and participant.

The immunoSEQ Assay, a bias-controlled multiplex PCR, was used to amplify TCRbeta CDR3 regions from genomic DNA. The original pipeline was this. The number of nucleated cells in each sample was estimated by amplification of reference gene primers within the assay. To quantify the absolute abundance of each unique TCRbeta CDR3 rearrangement, sequence reads were collapsed and filtered. For each sample, productive Simpson clonality was calculated as the square root of Simpson's diversity index over productive rearrangements. TCRdb carries this immuneACCESS record with in-frame sequences only. Its versions omit some clonotypes, under half of them owing to an unresolved V gene in the studies checked, with the rest unexplained. That table furnishes V, J and clone size, whereas the DNA furnished D and trimming. The sample includes some 97,000 clones, with about 90% observed a single time. 7% to 9.5% of the sample comes from the top ten.

From the germline V gene, CDR1 is SGHVS and CDR2 is FQNEAQ. The CDR3 covers 16 residues, taking in both the cysteine and the phenylalanine. Of all the DNA, just the CDR3 is kept, 48 bases in frame from base 1. V has 5 bases trimmed and J has 0 bases trimmed; junction bases matching no gene number 5. The collaborating institutions used their own protocols to collect whole blood in K2EDTA tubes. For TCRbeta analysis, collaborators shipped samples in one of three forms: frozen whole blood, isolated PBMCs, or DNA extracted from either of those sample types. A note on this clone: Its antigen target is currently unknown. Base qualities were left out, and no much larger clone turns up one base away.

This receptor was obtained from a man younger than 45 in a cohort sampled during active COVID-19. Sample: peripheral blood. The receptor chain draws on TRBV7-8 and TRBJ2-3, with TRBD2 identical over 10 junction bases. The nucleotides are TGTGCCAGCAGCCCTAGCGGGGGCCGTAGCACAGATACGCAGTATTTT. Translated, it reads CASSPSGGRSTDTQYF.